This TCR beta chain was sequenced in a study of T cells in Graves' hyperthyroidism and ophthalmopathy. About the research overall: Peripheral blood sampling occurred at initial diagnosis, before any treatment.

Among the patients, aged 18 to 65, hyperthyroidism was newly diagnosed and had lasted under 2 months. Many counts were recorded for this clonotype. Its antigen is not identified. The CDR3 consists of 15 residues. The germline CDR1 and CDR2 sequences are SGHVS and FQNEAQ. V shed 3 bases, J shed 4 bases, and the junction held 7 bases outside the gene matches. Study outcomes and limitations: Most expanded thyroid clonotypes above 0.001 also appeared in blood.

RNA transcripts yielded amplified TCR beta CDR3 regions. RT-PCR in the first round (using the HTBI primer set) targeted the TCR CDR3. A single record per CDR3 protein comes from TCRdb applying MiXCR to the multiplex PCR reads. The table has approximately 400,000 distinct CDR3 sequences, approximately 19% seen once. Sequenced material: blood. The V gene is TRBV7-8, the J gene TRBJ1-1; 8 bases fit TRBD1. This TCR came from a woman aged 18-35 years with Graves' hyperthyroidism. CDR3 coding DNA: TGTGCCAGCAGCTTTAATACAGGGGGATTCACTGAAGCTTTCTTT. It translates to CASSFNTGGFTEAFF.